The following is a TCR beta chain sequence with its context. This record comes from a study of identical twins. TCRdb re-called the 5' RACE reads through MiXCR, storing one row per CDR3 protein. The data show 500,000 to 550,000 distinct CDR3 sequences, approximately 22% seen once. Germline loops: CDR1 DFQATT, CDR2 SNEGSKA (reference sequence). The CDR3 is made up of 14 amino acids. After removal of 6 bases from V and 4 bases from J, the junction contained 7 bases not matched to a gene. The same sample was also used in a study of T cells expressing NK-cell markers.

The source material was CD4+ T cells sorted from blood. The clonotype comes from a young woman in good health. The rearrangement joins TRBV20-1 to TRBJ2-3; 10 positions match TRBD2. CDR3 in DNA: TGCAGTGCGAACCGACTAGCGGGCGCAGATACGCAGTATTTT. This sequence encodes CSANRLAGADTQYF.